This is a list of T cell receptor beta chains from one sample in a study of shared clonotypes between healthy human individuals. TCRdb keeps only in-frame clones here, not all; method: immunoSEQ multiplex PCR. The table lists 800,000 to 1,200,000 clones, about 84% of them singletons. Material: memory CD4+ T cells from PBMCs. These receptors came from a man in his late teens or twenties in good health. Some clones in this sample may be carry-over from other donors' samples. The conserved cysteine and the conserved F or W are not part of the CDR3 here. Fields, in order: J gene, D gene, V gene, CDR3 protein. D genes are given only for firm matches.

TRBJ2-1,-,TRBV19,ASSIVANPYNEQF
TRBJ1-4,-,TRBV2,ATRRGFNEKLF
TRBJ2-3,-,TRBV5-1,ASSLASADTTDTQY
TRBJ1-4,-,TRBV4-1,ASSQDGPRGEKLF
TRBJ1-3,-,TRBV18,ASSPPEGTGNTIY
TRBJ2-1,-,TRBV18,ASSPPSRAVRQF
TRBJ1-2,-,TRBV12-2,ASRLERRDNYGYT
TRBJ1-3,-,TRBV28,ASSLSGRGRSGNTIY
TRBJ1-1,TRBD1,TRBV6-4,ASSWDRNTEAF
TRBJ1-1,TRBD1,TRBV6-6,ASSSGQVNTEAF
TRBJ1-5,-,TRBV19,ASSPFPTNQPQH
TRBJ1-3,-,TRBV11-2,ASSPSWGTGNTIY
TRBJ1-1,-,TRBV7-9,ATYAGARGEAF
TRBJ2-1,-,TRBV25-1,ASGQRFYNEQF
TRBJ2-7,TRBD2,TRBV5-1,ASSEAGGAYEQY
TRBJ1-2,-,TRBV27,ANHLINRELSGYGYT
TRBJ2-1,TRBD1,TRBV7-2,ASSFNRDRGNEQF
TRBJ1-5,-,TRBV19,ASTLTGLGNQPQH
TRBJ2-5,-,TRBV28,AIRDSNQETQY
TRBJ2-1,-,TRBV5-4,ASSPSTDSEQF
TRBJ1-4,-,TRBV6-5,ASSYRDGPNEKLF
TRBJ1-5,-,TRBV11-2,ASSWTNYDQPQH
TRBJ2-3,-,TRBV7-8,ASSFQRRATDTQY
TRBJ2-3,-,TRBV5-4,ASSLRREADTQY
TRBJ1-4,TRBD1,TRBV5-4,ASSSGQGTNEKLF
TRBJ1-3,-,TRBV4-3,ASSRARFRQNSGNTIY
TRBJ1-2,-,TRBV5-1,ASSLEGGYT
TRBJ2-1,TRBD2,TRBV27,ASSLVGTSGRNEQF